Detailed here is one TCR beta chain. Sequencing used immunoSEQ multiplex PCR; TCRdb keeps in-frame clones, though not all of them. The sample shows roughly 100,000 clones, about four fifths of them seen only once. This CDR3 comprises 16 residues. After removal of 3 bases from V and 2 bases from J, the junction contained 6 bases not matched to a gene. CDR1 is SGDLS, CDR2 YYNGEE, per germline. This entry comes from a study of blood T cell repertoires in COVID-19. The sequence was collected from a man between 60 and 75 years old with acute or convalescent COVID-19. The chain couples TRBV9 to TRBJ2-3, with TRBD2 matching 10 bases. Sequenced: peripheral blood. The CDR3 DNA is TGTGCCAGCAGCGGTGGACTAGCGGCCCACACAGATACGCAGTATTTT. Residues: CASSGGLAAHTDTQYF.